A single sample is the source of the 30 T cell receptor beta chains below, sequenced in a study of early T cells in non-severe SARS-CoV-2 infection. TCRdb itself ran the 5' RACE reads through MiXCR, one entry per CDR3 protein. The sample lists about 66,000 distinct CDR3 sequences; 20% to 25% were seen once. The sequencing here drew on whole blood, taken at baseline. Receptor source: an adult who was a healthcare worker with PCR-confirmed SARS-CoV-2 infection or an uninfected control (not recorded which).

This clonotype was found a few times. V is TRBV5-4 and J is TRBJ2-3; TRBD2 aligns across 9 bases. Germline V gene data show CDR1 as SGHNT and CDR2 as YYREEE (reference sequence). The CDR3 is made up of 15 amino acids. J lost 6 bases, V lost 5 bases, and 10 bases had no gene match. CDR3: CASSRSGGRQDTQYF. In DNA form, the CDR3 reads TGTGCCAGCAGTCGCAGCGGGGGGAGGCAGGATACGCAGTATTTT.

This clonotype was counted between two and nine times. V gene TRBV3-1 combines with J gene TRBJ2-1, with D perhaps TRBD2 (6 bases). Germline-derived CDR1 and CDR2 are LGHDT and YNNKEL (reference sequence). This CDR3 has 13 residues. V dropped 1 base and J dropped 14 bases, with 15 bases sitting between them. CDR3 region: CASSQVKEGMEFF. Here the CDR3 DNA reads TGTGCCAGCAGCCAAGTTAAGGAGGGAATGGAGTTCTTC.

The chain has TRBV6-5 and TRBJ1-2, with TRBD1 matching 7 bases. CDR1 and CDR2 (germline): MNHEY, SVGAGI. This CDR3 is 14 amino acids long. The junction had 8 bases not matched to a gene; V was cut back by 5 bases and J by 5 bases. This CDR3 reads CASSPSPGQYGYTF. The DNA of the CDR3 is TGTGCCAGCAGTCCCTCTCCGGGACAGTATGGCTACACCTTC.

This rearrangement joins TRBV12-3 or TRBV12-4 to TRBJ2-2; TRBD1 aligns across 9 bases. With 6 bases clipped from V and 6 bases from J, the junction kept 8 bases outside the gene matches. CDR3 length: 15 amino acids. The CDR3 region is CASRGGTGFSGELFF. CDR3 nucleotides: TGTGCCAGCAGAGGCGGGACAGGGTTCTCCGGGGAGCTGTTTTTT.

This clonotype was found a few times. V usage is TRBV4-1 and J usage is TRBJ2-1; D remains unclear. Germline V gene data show CDR1 as MGHRA and CDR2 as YSYEKL. Trimming cost V 1 base and J 9 bases, with 4 bases left between them. The CDR3 totals 11 residues. This CDR3 reads CASSQAVEQFF. The CDR3 nucleotides read TGCGCCAGCAGCCAAGCTGTTGAGCAGTTCTTC.

This CDR3 is CASSFAGTRNYGYTF. The CDR3 region has the DNA TGTGCCAGCAGCTTTGCCGGGACACGAAACTATGGCTACACCTTC. The rearrangement uses TRBV7-9 and TRBJ1-2, with D perhaps TRBD1 (6 bases). Germline CDR1 reads SEHNR; CDR2 reads FQNEAQ (reference sequence). The CDR3 is 15 residues long. Trimming took off 3 bases at V and 2 bases at J, with 13 bases between the two ends.

The sample holds a few counts of this clonotype. This chain links TRBV29-1 with TRBJ1-1, with D unclear. With 6 bases removed from V and 11 bases from J, the gap between germline ends came to 22 bases. This CDR3 is built from 13 residues. Germline CDR1 reads SQVTM; CDR2 reads ANQGSEA. In nucleotides, the CDR3 is TGCAGCGTAGCTGAAGGGAGAGCTTTTTGGGCTTTCTTT. Encoded protein: CSVAEGRAFWAFF.

V and J are TRBV20-1 and TRBJ2-7; D is uncertain. The germline V and J ends were trimmed by 2 bases and 1 base, with 6 bases remaining between them. The CDR3 totals 12 residues. CDR1 and CDR2 from the germline V gene are DFQATT and SNEGSKA (reference sequence). The CDR3 DNA follows: TGCAGTGCTAGAATCTTTTCCTACGAGCAGTACTTC. Protein sequence: CSARIFSYEQYF.

This clonotype has only a few counts. The junction does not match germline at one end; this may be a read error. As DNA, the CDR3 is TGTGCCAGCAGCCAAGAGGAGGAACCCTCTCTCTTT. It is translated as CASSQEEEPSLF. The chain is built from TRBV3-1 and TRBJ1-1, with D unclear. This CDR3 spans 12 amino acids. Per germline, CDR1 LGHDT and CDR2 YNNKEL (reference sequence). The full variable domain, completed using reference TRBV3-1 and TRBJ1-1, is DTAVSQTPKYLVTQMGNDKSIKCEQNLGHDTMYWYKQDSKKFLKIMFSYNNKELIINETVPNRFSPKSPDKAHLNLHINSLELGDSAVYFCASSQEEEPSLFGQGTRLTVV.

This clonotype was seen repeatedly, ten times or more. The rearrangement joins TRBV5-1 to TRBJ2-3; D might be TRBD2 (6 bases). The germline V and J ends were trimmed by 4 bases and 0 bases, with 15 bases remaining between them. Germline CDR1 and CDR2: SGHRS and YFSETQ. The length of the CDR3 is 16 residues. The CDR3 is CASSMGLSISTDTQYF. Here the CDR3 DNA reads TGCGCCAGCAGCATGGGACTTTCCATTAGCACAGATACGCAGTATTTT.

This clonotype was found many times. V and J are TRBV7-2 and TRBJ1-3; no reliable D call. The CDR3 is made up of 14 amino acids. Trimming stripped 5 bases from V and 4 bases from J, with 12 bases between. Germline V gene sequence: CDR1 SGHTA, CDR2 FQGNSA. CDR3 residues: CASSARDPGNTIYF. The CDR3, as DNA: TGTGCCAGCAGCGCACGGGATCCCGGAAACACCATATATTTT.

The chain carries TRBV25-1 and TRBJ1-2, with TRBD1 identical over 9 bases. Germline values: CDR1 MGHDK, CDR2 SYGVNS. The V gene end was trimmed by 4 bases and the J gene end by 6 bases; junction bases not matched to a gene: 9. This CDR3 contains 15 residues. In DNA, the CDR3 is TGTGCCAGCAGTGGCGGGGACAGGGCTTTCGATGGCTACACCTTC. It codes for CASSGGDRAFDGYTF.

The table lists this clonotype with many counts. The CDR3 DNA follows: TGTGCCAGCAGTCAGTCGTCTTCCTACGAGCAGTACTTC. Its translation is CASSQSSSYEQYF. This chain uses TRBV5-8 with TRBJ2-7, with D unclear. Germline V gene data show CDR1 as SGHTS and CDR2 as YDEGEE. The germline V and J ends were trimmed by 5 bases and 1 base, with 10 bases remaining between them. This CDR3 contains 13 residues.

The rearrangement links TRBV12-3 or TRBV12-4 to TRBJ1-4, with a weak D call TRBD1 (5 bases). The CDR3 spans 15 residues. The V end was cut by 3 bases, the J end by 8 bases, with 16 bases between. The CDR3 sequence is CASSLLSRVQEKLFF. The CDR3 DNA reads TGTGCCAGCAGTTTGCTTTCCAGGGTCCAAGAAAAACTGTTTTTT.

In regard to this clonotype: A much more abundant neighbour one base away suggests this may be a read error. The chain has TRBV7-9 and TRBJ2-5; unclear D gene. V shed 8 bases and J shed 1 base, with 5 bases lying between them. Germline V gene data show CDR1 as SEHNR and CDR2 as FQNEAQ (reference sequence). The CDR3 contains 11 residues. The CDR3 here is CASALQETQYF. CDR3 DNA sequence: TGTGCCAGCGCCCTCCAAGAGACCCAGTACTTC. The full variable domain, in which reference TRBV7-9 and TRBJ2-5 provide the parts outside the CDR3, is DTGVSQNPRHKITKRGQNVTFRCDPISEHNRLYWYRQTLGQGPEFLTYFQNEAQLEKSRLLSDRFSAERPKGSFSTLEIQRTEQGDSAMYLCASALQETQYFGPGTRLLVL.

This clonotype was detected many times. This chain uses TRBV2 with TRBJ2-1, with 8 nucleotides matching TRBD2. Germline-derived CDR1 and CDR2 are SNHLY and FYNNEI. CDR3 length: 16 amino acids. The junction had 11 bases not matched to a gene; V was cut back by 3 bases and J by 7 bases. In DNA, the CDR3 is TGTGCCAGCAGTGACGATTACGGGGGGGCCCCGAATGAGCAGTTCTTC. Encoded protein: CASSDDYGGAPNEQFF.

This chain joins TRBV3-1 and TRBJ1-5, with TRBD1 matching over 7 bases. V dropped 0 bases and J dropped 7; count of bases not matched to a gene: 12. This CDR3 spans 17 amino acids. Germline-derived CDR1 and CDR2 are LGHDT and YNNKEL (reference sequence). Here the CDR3 DNA reads TGTGCCAGCAGCCAAGATCTGGCAGGGGGAGGCAGACAGCCCCAGCATTTT. Its protein is CASSQDLAGGGRQPQHF.

The genes are TRBV12-3 or TRBV12-4 and TRBJ2-1; 7 bases match TRBD1. This CDR3 comprises 13 residues. With V trimmed by 8 bases and J by 8 bases, 9 bases remained unmatched. This CDR3 reads CASQAGGIYEQFF. Written as DNA, the CDR3 is TGTGCCAGCCAGGCAGGGGGTATCTATGAGCAGTTCTTC.

The rearrangement joins TRBV20-1 to TRBJ1-5, with unresolved D. Germline CDR1 DFQATT, CDR2 SNEGSKA (reference sequence). The V and J ends lost 1 base and 7 bases respectively, with 14 bases between them. This CDR3 contains 14 residues. The CDR3 DNA follows: TGCAGTGCTAGAGTAGGCGGTTTGGGGCAGCCCCAGCATTTT. Residues: CSARVGGLGQPQHF.

This clonotype has a handful of counts. This chain links TRBV6-6 with TRBJ2-3, with D possibly being TRBD2 (6 bases). This CDR3 has 16 residues. V lost 0 bases, J lost 0 bases, and 10 bases lay in between. Per germline, CDR1 MNHNY and CDR2 SVGAGI (reference sequence). CDR3 protein: CASSYSWRGSTDTQYF. The CDR3 DNA is TGTGCCAGCAGTTACTCGTGGCGGGGAAGCACAGATACGCAGTATTTT.

The CDR3 DNA reads as TGTGCCAGCAGCTTAGGCCAGGGCGGCACAGATACGCAGTATTTT. It is translated as CASSLGQGGTDTQYF. The chain has TRBV7-9 and TRBJ2-3; D might be TRBD1 (5 bases). Trimming shortened V by 1 base and J by 1 base, and 9 bases separated the two germline ends. There are 15 residues in the CDR3. Germline loops: CDR1 SEHNR, CDR2 FQNEAQ (reference sequence).

The V gene is TRBV7-9, the J gene TRBJ2-3; the D is unclear. V was pared by 5 bases and J by 0 bases, with 12 bases between. The CDR3 is 15 amino acids. Germline V gene sequence: CDR1 SEHNR, CDR2 FQNEAQ (reference sequence). The CDR3 loop reads CASSRPLSSTDTQYF. The CDR3 DNA reads as TGTGCCAGCAGCCGCCCCCTGTCTAGCACAGATACGCAGTATTTT.

The V and J genes are TRBV7-9 and TRBJ2-3; D may be TRBD2 (6 bases). V lost 4 bases and J lost 0, with 11 bases in between. Germline assignment: CDR1 SEHNR and CDR2 FQNEAQ (reference sequence). The CDR3 consists of 15 residues. The CDR3 coding sequence is TGTGCCAGCAGCTCAACGGGGGTTAGCACAGATACGCAGTATTTT. Translating it yields CASSSTGVSTDTQYF.

This clonotype has ten or more counts. The chain links TRBV18 to TRBJ2-3; D not certain. The V gene lost 6 bases and the J gene lost 0 bases, with 10 bases spanning the gap. Germline V gives CDR1 KGHSH, CDR2 LQKENI. The CDR3 sequence is 14 residues long. The CDR3 DNA reads TGTGCCAGCTCGCCGAGCGTCAGCACAGATACGCAGTATTTT. It translates to CASSPSVSTDTQYF.

J is TRBJ1-1 and V is TRBV18, with D unresolved. Germline V gene lookup returns CDR1 KGHSH and CDR2 LQKENI. With 2 bases removed from V and 6 bases from J, the gap between germline ends came to 16 bases. CDR3 size: 15 residues. CDR3 sequence reads: CASSPGGKTMPEAFF. CDR3 coding DNA: TGTGCCAGCTCACCAGGAGGCAAAACAATGCCTGAAGCTTTCTTT.

In its sample, this clonotype was seen once. The V and J genes are TRBV5-1 and TRBJ1-1; D is perhaps TRBD1 (5 bases). This CDR3 has 15 amino acids. Germline assignment: CDR1 SGHRS and CDR2 YFSETQ. Trimming removed 2 bases from V and 1 base from J, with 12 bases in between. CDR3 sequence (DNA): TGCGCCAGCAGCTTACGAGGGGCGAGGAACACTGAAGCTTTCTTT. It translates to CASSLRGARNTEAFF.

The chain recombines TRBV29-1 with TRBJ1-2; D might be TRBD1 (6 bases). This CDR3 has 11 amino acids. Trimming took off 6 bases at V and 7 bases at J, with 12 bases between the two ends. Germline CDR1 and CDR2: SQVTM and ANQGSEA. The CDR3 bases are TGCAGCGTCCCAGTAGGGGGTGGCTACACCTTC. Protein product: CSVPVGGGYTF.

CDR3 DNA: TGTGCCAGCAGTTTATTGGGATCTCCCTCCTACAATGAGCAGTTCTTC. Residues: CASSLLGSPSYNEQFF. This chain connects TRBV27 to TRBJ2-1, with D unresolved. CDR1 and CDR2 from the germline V gene are MNHEY and SMNVEV (reference sequence). The CDR3 sequence is 16 residues long. Trimming cost V 1 base and J 0 bases, with 10 bases left between them.

This clonotype was seen a single time. The chain employs TRBV4-2 and TRBJ2-5, with 8 bases matching TRBD2. V lost 2 bases, J lost 3 bases, and 8 bases stayed unmatched. CDR1 is LGHNA, CDR2 YNFKEQ, per germline. This CDR3 has 16 residues. CDR3 in amino acids: CASSQSGGGTKETQYF. The CDR3 bases are TGTGCCAGCAGCCAAAGTGGCGGGGGGACCAAAGAGACCCAGTACTTC.

At least ten counts were recorded for this clonotype. The rearrangement links TRBV7-9 to TRBJ1-4; D ambiguous. The CDR3 extends over 14 amino acids. Trimming removed 3 bases from V and 0 bases from J, with 5 bases in between. CDR1 and CDR2 from the germline V gene are SEHNR and FQNEAQ (reference sequence). The CDR3 coding sequence is TGTGCCAGCAGCTTGGGCGCAACTAATGAAAAACTGTTTTTT. As protein: CASSLGATNEKLFF.